Listed below are T cell receptor beta chains from one sample, sequenced in a study of type 1 regulatory T cells. The antigens of these receptors remain unknown. TCRdb reprocessed the reads with MiXCR, giving one entry per CDR3 protein. The table includes about 74,000 distinct CDR3 sequences, about 69% detected once. Input material: cultured T cells, either the whole culture or a sorted T cell fraction (not recorded which). The receptors derive from a human donor in good health. Both conserved end residues are part of each CDR3. Each record gives: D gene, V gene, J gene, CDR3 protein. D genes are given only for firm matches.

TRBD1	TRBV20-1	TRBJ2-4	CSARGQLAKNIQYF
TRBD1	TRBV20-1	TRBJ2-1	CSATMGTGLNEQFF
.	TRBV6-5	TRBJ1-3	CASSYGGALGNTIYF
.	TRBV4-1	TRBJ2-7	CASSQEMVSGLISYEQYF
.	TRBV27	TRBJ1-6	CASRGDKSSYNSPLHF
TRBD2	TRBV5-4	TRBJ2-1	CASSREGSSSYNEQFF
.	TRBV6-1	TRBJ2-5	CASSDQGGETQYF
TRBD2	TRBV4-1	TRBJ2-4	CASSQALAGAAKNIQYF
.	TRBV4-3	TRBJ1-6	CASSQGESGPPHSPLHF
.	TRBV20-1	TRBJ2-5	CSAQVPGHQETQYF
.	TRBV7-9	TRBJ2-5	CASSFLGAGETQYF
.	TRBV6-1	TRBJ1-4	CASSGRAPNEKLFF
TRBD1	TRBV27	TRBJ1-6	CASSTKQGNNSPLHF
.	TRBV27	TRBJ2-1	CASSLAGRGPSRNEQFF
.	TRBV12-3/TRBV12-4	TRBJ1-2	CASRPGHGNYGYTF
.	TRBV18	TRBJ2-1	CASSPGSQYNEQFF
.	TRBV7-2	TRBJ1-5	CASSLAPGRPLNRNQPQHF
.	TRBV20-1	TRBJ1-4	CSVQKTTNEKLFF
TRBD2	TRBV27	TRBJ2-3	CASNLAGGGTDTQYF
TRBD1	TRBV9	TRBJ2-5	CASSVGQGKETQYF
.	TRBV18	TRBJ1-2	CASSPGEIDGYTF
.	TRBV2	TRBJ1-2	CASSEGISVGRDGYTF
.	TRBV7-2	TRBJ2-5	CASSLGATPETQYF
.	TRBV18	TRBJ2-5	CASSPPVAGGAGRQETQYF
.	TRBV5-1	TRBJ2-1	CASSSTLENEQFF
.	TRBV5-4	TRBJ2-1	CATERAPNNEQFF
.	TRBV6-1	TRBJ1-6	CASSEAYWVSSYNSPLHF
.	TRBV20-1	TRBJ2-7	CSARDQAGLYEQYF
.	TRBV6-2/TRBV6-3	TRBJ2-7	CASSYSIRTYEQYF
.	TRBV27	TRBJ2-7	CASSSFYRGEQYF
.	TRBV20-1	TRBJ2-2	CSARDLTSPGTRLDTGELFF
.	TRBV27	TRBJ1-1	CASSSYTTTGSAEAFF
TRBD1	TRBV10-3	TRBJ2-3	CAIRNRGTDTQYF
TRBD1	TRBV20-1	TRBJ2-4	CSARDPQGADIQYF
.	TRBV11-2	TRBJ2-7	CASSLDSPSYKQYF
.	TRBV12-3/TRBV12-4	TRBJ2-7	CASRGSVGLTYEQYF
TRBD2	TRBV20-1	TRBJ2-5	CSARGLAGYQETQYF
TRBD1	TRBV5-1	TRBJ2-7	CASSSVGQGDGEQYF
TRBD1	TRBV5-6	TRBJ2-6	CASSRPDRGRPVSGANVLTF
.	TRBV7-9	TRBJ2-7	CASSLVPGGAYEQYF
.	TRBV20-1	TRBJ2-3	CSALGTADTQYF
.	TRBV7-8	TRBJ2-3	CASNSADTQYF
.	TRBV7-3	TRBJ2-7	CASSLRRQLNHEQYF
.	TRBV20-1	TRBJ2-3	CSARAEYGAGADTQYF
.	TRBV20-1	TRBJ2-3	CSAREGSIGDTQYF
.	TRBV20-1	TRBJ2-7	CSASHGAAGAPAKPYEQYF
TRBD2	TRBV20-1	TRBJ2-3	CRAGGPSDTQYF
.	TRBV6-5	TRBJ2-7	CATRLVLGYEQYF
TRBD2	TRBV20-1	TRBJ2-1	CSASLGLAGELPFF
TRBD1	TRBV20-1	TRBJ1-1	CSEATGLRTEAFF